This entry is about one TCR beta chain. What it recognizes is unknown. Time point given: pre-reinfection, 55 to 20 weeks before reinfection detection. The sorted cells went straight to TCR sequencing with no prior in vitro expansion. The Montreal HEPCO cohort supplied donors who inject drugs. A couple of donors provided sorted CD3+ CD8+ CD45RO- naive CD8 T cells at all three reinfection time points. This sample stems from a study of memory CD8 T cells in hepatitis C reinfection. The wider study: Chronic HCV followed reinfection in two donors who cleared primary infection. Findings and caveats of the study: A handful of donors were too few for definitive public clonotype conclusions.

Repertoires were generated with immunoSEQ multiplex PCR, while TCRdb's copy carries only in-frame clones and drops some. The sample yields over 45,000 clones, 89% seen once. The CDR3 spans 16 residues. The germline V gene has CDR1 SEHNR and CDR2 FQNEAQ (reference sequence). V was pared by 4 bases and J by 3 bases, with 7 bases of the junction left unmatched. The chain couples TRBV7-9 to TRBJ2-3, with 10 bases lining up with TRBD2. Sequencing used naive CD8+ T cells sorted from blood. The receptor was isolated from a man between 18 and 29 years old with hepatitis C virus infection. The CDR3 bases are TGTGCCAGCAGCTCCCAAAGCGGGAGGGGAACAGATACGCAGTATTTT. It codes for CASSSQSGRGTDTQYF.